This entry is about one TCR beta chain. The data originate from a study of cytomegalovirus exposure and HLA in healthy donors. This CDR3 spans 18 amino acids. V was clipped by 0 bases and J by 6 bases; unmatched bases: 8. Germline V CDR1 and CDR2: MNHEY, SMNVEV (reference sequence). Both 60 Vbeta primers and 13 Jbeta primers went into the PCR. The table came from immunoSEQ multiplex PCR; TCRdb's copy has only in-frame clones and leaves some out. The sample has about 160,000 clones; around 80% are singletons. The receptor was derived from a male donor in good health and CMV-seropositive. The chain joins TRBV27 to TRBJ2-5; 15 nucleotides match TRBD2. Sequencing was done on a sample of PBMCs. This CDR3 is CASSLSGLGLAGGKTQYF. The DNA for the CDR3 is TGTGCCAGCAGTTTATCGGGGTTAGGACTAGCGGGAGGGAAGACCCAGTACTTC.